The sequence of this TCR beta chain was determined in a study of metastatic and nonmetastatic thyroid tumors. This CDR3 is 15 amino acids long. V was cut by 1 base and J by 0 bases, with 9 bases left in between. Looked up from germline, CDR1 is SEHNR and CDR2 is FQNEAQ (reference sequence). All patients were untreated before thyroid surgery. This clone was observed a few times. MiXCR reprocessed the PCR reads for TCRdb. The repertoire consists of some 20,000 clones, with under 25% occurring once and the leading ten covering roughly an eighth. The receptor was isolated from a female donor with papillary thyroid cancer or a benign thyroid nodule (not recorded which). Some clones in this sample may be carry-over from other donors' samples. The chain joins TRBV7-9 to TRBJ2-5; D is undetermined. The sample taken for sequencing was tumor tissue. The CDR3 is CASSLEGYNQETQYF. In DNA, the CDR3 is TGTGCCAGCAGCTTAGAGGGATACAACCAAGAGACCCAGTACTTC.